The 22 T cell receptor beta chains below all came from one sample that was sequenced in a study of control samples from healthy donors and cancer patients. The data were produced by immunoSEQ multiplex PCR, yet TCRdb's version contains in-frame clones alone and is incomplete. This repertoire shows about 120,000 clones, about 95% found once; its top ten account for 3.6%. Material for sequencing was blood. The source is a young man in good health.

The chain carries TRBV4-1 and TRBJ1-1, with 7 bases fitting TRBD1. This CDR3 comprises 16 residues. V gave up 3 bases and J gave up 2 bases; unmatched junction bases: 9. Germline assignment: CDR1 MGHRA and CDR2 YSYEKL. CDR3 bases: TGCGCCAGCAGCCATATCCGGACAGGAGCTAACACTGAAGCTTTCTTT. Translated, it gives CASSHIRTGANTEAFF.

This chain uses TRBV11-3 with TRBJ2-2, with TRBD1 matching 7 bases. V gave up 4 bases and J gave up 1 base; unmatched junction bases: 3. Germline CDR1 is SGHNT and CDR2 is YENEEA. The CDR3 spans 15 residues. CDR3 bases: TGTGCCAGCAGCTCAGGGGGTTGGAACACCGGGGAGCTGTTTTTT. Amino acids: CASSSGGWNTGELFF.

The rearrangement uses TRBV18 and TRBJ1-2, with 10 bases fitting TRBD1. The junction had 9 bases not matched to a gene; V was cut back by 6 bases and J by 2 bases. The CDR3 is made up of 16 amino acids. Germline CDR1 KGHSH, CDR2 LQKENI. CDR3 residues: CASSYTPGQGNYGYTF. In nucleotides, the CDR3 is TGTGCCAGCTCGTACACGCCGGGACAGGGGAACTATGGCTACACCTTC. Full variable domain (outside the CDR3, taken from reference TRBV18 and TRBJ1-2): NAGVMQNPRHLVRRRGQEARLRCSPMKGHSHVYWYRQLPEEGLKFMVYLQKENIIDESGMPKERFSAEFPKEGPSILRIQQVVRGDSAAYFCASSYTPGQGNYGYTFGSGTRLTVV.

The CDR3 spells CAIRGQALTYEQYF. The CDR3 nucleotides are TGTGCCATCAGGGGACAGGCACTTACCTACGAGCAGTACTTC. The genes are TRBV10-3 and TRBJ2-7, with 8 bases fitting TRBD1. The CDR3 covers 14 residues. The V gene end was trimmed by 6 bases and the J gene end by 2 bases; junction bases not matched to a gene: 6. The germline gives CDR1 ENHRY, CDR2 SYGVKD.

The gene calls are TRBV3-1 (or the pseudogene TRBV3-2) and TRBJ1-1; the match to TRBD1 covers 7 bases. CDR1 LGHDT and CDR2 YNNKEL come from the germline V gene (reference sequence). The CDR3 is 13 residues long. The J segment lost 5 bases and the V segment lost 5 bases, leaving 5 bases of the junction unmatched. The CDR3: CASSFRTGTEAFF. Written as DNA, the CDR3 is TGTGCCAGCAGCTTTCGGACAGGAACTGAAGCTTTCTTT.

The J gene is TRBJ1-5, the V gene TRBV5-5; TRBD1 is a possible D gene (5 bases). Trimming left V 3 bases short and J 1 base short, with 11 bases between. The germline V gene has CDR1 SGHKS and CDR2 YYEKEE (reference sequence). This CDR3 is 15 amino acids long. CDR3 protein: CASSSTGQSNQPQHF. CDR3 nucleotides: TGTGCCAGCAGCTCCACCGGACAAAGCAATCAGCCCCAGCATTTT.

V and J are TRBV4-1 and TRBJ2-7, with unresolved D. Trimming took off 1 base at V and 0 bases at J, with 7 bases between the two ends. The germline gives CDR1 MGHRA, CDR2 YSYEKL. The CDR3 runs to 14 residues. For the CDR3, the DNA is TGCGCCAGCAGCCAAGGTAGGAGCTCCTACGAGCAGTACTTC. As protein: CASSQGRSSYEQYF.

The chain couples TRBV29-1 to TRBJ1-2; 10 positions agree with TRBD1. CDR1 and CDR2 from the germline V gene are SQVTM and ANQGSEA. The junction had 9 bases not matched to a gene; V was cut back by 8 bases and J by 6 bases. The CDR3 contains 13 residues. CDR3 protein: CSTRQGARDGYTF. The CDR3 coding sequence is TGCAGCACGCGACAGGGGGCGCGGGATGGCTACACCTTC. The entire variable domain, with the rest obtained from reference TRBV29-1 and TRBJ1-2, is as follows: SAVISQKPSRDICQRGTSLTIQCQVDSQVTMMFWYRQQPGQSLTLIATANQGSEATYESGFVIDKFPISRPNLTFSTLTVSNMSPEDSSIYLCSTRQGARDGYTFGSGTRLTVV.

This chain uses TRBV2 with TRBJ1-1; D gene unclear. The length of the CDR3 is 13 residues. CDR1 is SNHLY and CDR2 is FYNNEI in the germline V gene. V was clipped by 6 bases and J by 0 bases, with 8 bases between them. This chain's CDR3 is CASRTGMNTEAFF. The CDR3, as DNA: TGTGCCAGCAGGACTGGAATGAACACTGAAGCTTTCTTT. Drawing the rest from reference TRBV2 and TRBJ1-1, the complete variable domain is EPEVTQTPSHQVTQMGQEVILRCVPISNHLYFYWYRQILGQKVEFLVSFYNNEISEKSEIFDDQFSVERPDGSNFTLKIRSTKLEDSAMYFCASRTGMNTEAFFGQGTRLTVV.

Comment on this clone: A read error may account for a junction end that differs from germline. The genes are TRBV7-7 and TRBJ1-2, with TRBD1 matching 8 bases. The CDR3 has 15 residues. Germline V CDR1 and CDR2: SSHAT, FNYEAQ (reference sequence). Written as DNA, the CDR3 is TGTGCTAGCAGCTTAAGACAGGGGAGAGTGTGTGGCTACACCTTC. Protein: CASSLRQGRVCGYTF.

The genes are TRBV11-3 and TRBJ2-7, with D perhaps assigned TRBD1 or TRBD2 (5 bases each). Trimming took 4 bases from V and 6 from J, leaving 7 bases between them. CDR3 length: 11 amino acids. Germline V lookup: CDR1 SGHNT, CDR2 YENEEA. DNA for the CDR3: TGTGCCAGCAGCTCAGGGAGCGAGCAGTACTTC. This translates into CASSSGSEQYF.

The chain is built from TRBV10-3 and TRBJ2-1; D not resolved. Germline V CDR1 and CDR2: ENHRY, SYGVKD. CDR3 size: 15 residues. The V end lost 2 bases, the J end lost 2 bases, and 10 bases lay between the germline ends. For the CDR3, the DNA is TGTGCCATCAGTGAGCATCTGCATGCCTACAATGAGCAGTTCTTC. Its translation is CAISEHLHAYNEQFF.

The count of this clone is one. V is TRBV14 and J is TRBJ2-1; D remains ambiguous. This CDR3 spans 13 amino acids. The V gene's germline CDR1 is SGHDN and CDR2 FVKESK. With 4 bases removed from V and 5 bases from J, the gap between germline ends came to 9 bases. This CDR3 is CASSPPGHNEQFF. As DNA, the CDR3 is TGTGCCAGCAGCCCCCCCGGGCACAATGAGCAGTTCTTC.

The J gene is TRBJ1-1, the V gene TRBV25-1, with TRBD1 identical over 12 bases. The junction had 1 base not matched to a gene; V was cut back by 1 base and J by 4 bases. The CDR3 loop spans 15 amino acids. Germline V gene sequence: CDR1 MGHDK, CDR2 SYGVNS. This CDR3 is CASSEWDRGPTEAFF. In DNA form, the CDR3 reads TGTGCCAGCAGTGAATGGGACAGGGGGCCCACTGAAGCTTTCTTT.

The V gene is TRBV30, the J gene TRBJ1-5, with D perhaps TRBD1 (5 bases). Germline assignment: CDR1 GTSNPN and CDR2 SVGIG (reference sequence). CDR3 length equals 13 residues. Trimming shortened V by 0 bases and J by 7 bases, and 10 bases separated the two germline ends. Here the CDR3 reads CAWSVRGRQPQHF. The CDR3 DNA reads TGTGCCTGGAGTGTAAGGGGACGGCAGCCCCAGCATTTT.

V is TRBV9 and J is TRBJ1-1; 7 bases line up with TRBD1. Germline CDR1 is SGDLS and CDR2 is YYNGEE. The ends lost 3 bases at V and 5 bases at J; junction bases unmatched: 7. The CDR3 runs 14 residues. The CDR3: CASSAGGPGTEAFF. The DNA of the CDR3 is TGTGCCAGCAGCGCAGGGGGACCCGGGACTGAAGCTTTCTTT.

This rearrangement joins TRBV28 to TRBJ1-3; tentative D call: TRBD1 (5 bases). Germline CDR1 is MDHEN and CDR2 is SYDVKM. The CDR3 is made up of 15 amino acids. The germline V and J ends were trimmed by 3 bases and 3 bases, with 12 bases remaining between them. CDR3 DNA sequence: TGTGCCAGCAGTTTTCCGACGGGACGTGGAAACACCATATATTTT. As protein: CASSFPTGRGNTIYF.

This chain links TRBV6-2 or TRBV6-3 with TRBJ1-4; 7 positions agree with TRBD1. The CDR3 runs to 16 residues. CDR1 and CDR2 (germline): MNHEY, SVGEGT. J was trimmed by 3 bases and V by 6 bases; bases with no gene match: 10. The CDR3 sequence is CASSPDRLRANEKLFF. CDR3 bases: TGTGCCAGCAGCCCGGACAGGCTAAGGGCTAATGAAAAACTGTTTTTT.

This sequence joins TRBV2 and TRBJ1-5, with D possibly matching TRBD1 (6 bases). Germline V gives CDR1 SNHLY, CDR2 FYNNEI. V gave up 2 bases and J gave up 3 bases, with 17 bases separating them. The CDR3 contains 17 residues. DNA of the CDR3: TGTGCCAGCAGTGAAAGGACCCCAGGGGCGTACAATCAGCCCCAGCATTTT. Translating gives CASSERTPGAYNQPQHF.

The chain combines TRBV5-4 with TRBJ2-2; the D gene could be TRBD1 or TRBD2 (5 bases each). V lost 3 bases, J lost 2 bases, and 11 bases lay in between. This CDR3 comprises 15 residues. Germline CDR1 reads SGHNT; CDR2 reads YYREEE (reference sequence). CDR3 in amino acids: CASSSGRPNTGELFF. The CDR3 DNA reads TGTGCCAGCAGCTCGGGACGGCCAAACACCGGGGAGCTGTTTTTT.

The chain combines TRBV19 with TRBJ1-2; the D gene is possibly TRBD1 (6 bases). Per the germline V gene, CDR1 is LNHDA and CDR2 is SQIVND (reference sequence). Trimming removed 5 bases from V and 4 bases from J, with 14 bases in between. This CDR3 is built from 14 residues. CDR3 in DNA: TGTGCCAGTAGTCCACGGACAGAAATCTATGGCTACACCTTC. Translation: CASSPRTEIYGYTF.

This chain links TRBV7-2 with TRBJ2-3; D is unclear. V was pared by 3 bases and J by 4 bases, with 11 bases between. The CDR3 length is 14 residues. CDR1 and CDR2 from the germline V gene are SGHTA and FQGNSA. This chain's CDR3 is CASSFSIGADTQYF. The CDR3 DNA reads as TGTGCCAGCAGCTTTAGCATTGGCGCAGATACGCAGTATTTT.